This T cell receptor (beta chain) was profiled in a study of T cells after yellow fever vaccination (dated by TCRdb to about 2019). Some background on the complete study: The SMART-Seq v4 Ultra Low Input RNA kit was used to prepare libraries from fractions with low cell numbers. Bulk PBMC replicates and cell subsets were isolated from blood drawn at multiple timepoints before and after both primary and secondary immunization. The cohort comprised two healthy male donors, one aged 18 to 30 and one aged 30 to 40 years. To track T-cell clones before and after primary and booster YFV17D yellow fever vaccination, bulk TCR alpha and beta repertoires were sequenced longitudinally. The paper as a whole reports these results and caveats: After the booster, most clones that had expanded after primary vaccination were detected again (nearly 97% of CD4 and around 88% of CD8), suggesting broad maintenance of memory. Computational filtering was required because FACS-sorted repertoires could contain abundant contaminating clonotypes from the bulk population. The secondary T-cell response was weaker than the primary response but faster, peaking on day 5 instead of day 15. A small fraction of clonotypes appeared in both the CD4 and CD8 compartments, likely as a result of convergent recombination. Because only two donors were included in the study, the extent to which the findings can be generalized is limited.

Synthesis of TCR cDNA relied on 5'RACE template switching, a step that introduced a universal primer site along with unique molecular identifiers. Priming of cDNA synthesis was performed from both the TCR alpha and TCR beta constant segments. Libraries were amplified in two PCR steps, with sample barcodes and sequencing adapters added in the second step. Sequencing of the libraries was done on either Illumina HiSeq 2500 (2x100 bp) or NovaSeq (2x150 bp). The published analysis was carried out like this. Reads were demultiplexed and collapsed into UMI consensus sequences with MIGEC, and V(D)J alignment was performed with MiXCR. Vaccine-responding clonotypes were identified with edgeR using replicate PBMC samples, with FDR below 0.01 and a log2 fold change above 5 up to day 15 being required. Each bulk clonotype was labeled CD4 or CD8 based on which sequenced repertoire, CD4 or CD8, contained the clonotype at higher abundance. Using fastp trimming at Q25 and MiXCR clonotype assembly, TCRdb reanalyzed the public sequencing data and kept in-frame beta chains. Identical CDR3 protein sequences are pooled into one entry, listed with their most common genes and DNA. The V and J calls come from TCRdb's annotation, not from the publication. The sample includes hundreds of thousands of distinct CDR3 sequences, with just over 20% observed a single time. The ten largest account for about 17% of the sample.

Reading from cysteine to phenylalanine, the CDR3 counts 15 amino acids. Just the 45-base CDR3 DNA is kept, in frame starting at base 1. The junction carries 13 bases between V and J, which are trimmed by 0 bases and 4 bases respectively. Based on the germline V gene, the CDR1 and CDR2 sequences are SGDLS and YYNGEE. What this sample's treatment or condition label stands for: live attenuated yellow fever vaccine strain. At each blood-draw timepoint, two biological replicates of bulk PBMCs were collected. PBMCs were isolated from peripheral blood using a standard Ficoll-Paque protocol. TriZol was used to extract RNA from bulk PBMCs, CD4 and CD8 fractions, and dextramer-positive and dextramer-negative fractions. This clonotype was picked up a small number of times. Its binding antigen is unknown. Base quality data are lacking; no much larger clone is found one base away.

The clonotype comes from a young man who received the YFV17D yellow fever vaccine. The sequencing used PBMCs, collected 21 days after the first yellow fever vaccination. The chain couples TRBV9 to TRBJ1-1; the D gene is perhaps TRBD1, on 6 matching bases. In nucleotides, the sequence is TGTGCCAGCAGCGTAGGAAGCAGGGGCAGCACTGAAGCTTTCTTT. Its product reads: CASSVGSRGSTEAFF.